The T cell receptor beta chain under discussion was sequenced for a study of cytomegalovirus exposure and HLA in healthy donors. Broader study findings: In a later analysis, approximately 15,000 TCR beta sequences were associated with HLA alleles at 0.05 false discovery rate. The study flagged some 170 TCR beta chains as cytomegalovirus-associated.

To note about this clone: Its antigen is not identified.

PCR involved 60 Vbeta and 13 Jbeta primers. Produced via immunoSEQ multiplex PCR; TCRdb's table is partial and in-frame only. The sample consists of more than 150,000 clones, roughly 85% of them appearing once. From germline, CDR1 is LGHNA and CDR2 YSLEER. This CDR3 is 16 amino acids long. Trimming cost V 0 bases and J 5 bases, with 16 bases left between them. Everyone who donated was a healthy bone marrow donor. The chain joins TRBV4-3 to TRBJ1-1; weak D call: TRBD1 (6 bases). The sequence derives from a man aged 18 to 30 in good health and CMV-seropositive. Source material: PBMCs. CDR3 sequence: CASSQDSRQRGTEAFF. CDR3 nucleotides: TGCGCCAGCAGCCAAGATTCCCGACAAAGGGGGACTGAAGCTTTCTTT.